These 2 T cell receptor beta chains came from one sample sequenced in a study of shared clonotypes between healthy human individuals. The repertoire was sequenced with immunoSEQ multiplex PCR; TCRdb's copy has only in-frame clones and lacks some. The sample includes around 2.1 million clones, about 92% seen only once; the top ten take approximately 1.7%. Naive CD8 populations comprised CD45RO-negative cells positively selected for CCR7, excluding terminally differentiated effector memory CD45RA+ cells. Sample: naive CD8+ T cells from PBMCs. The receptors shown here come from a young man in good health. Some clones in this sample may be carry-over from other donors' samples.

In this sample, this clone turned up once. CDR3 loop: CASTRMEGRDTGELFF. Here the CDR3 DNA reads TGTGCCAGCACCCGGATGGAGGGGAGGGACACCGGGGAGCTGTTTTTT. This chain connects TRBV28 to TRBJ2-2; 7 bases map to TRBD2. The CDR3 runs to 16 residues. Germline CDR1 reads MDHEN; CDR2 reads SYDVKM. J lost 3 bases, V lost 7 bases, and 11 bases had no gene match.

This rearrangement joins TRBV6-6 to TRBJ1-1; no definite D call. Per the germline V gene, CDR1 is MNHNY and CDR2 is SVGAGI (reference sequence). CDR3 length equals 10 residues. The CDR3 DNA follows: TGTGCGTCAGAGAACACTGAAGCTTTCTTT. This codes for CASENTEAFF.